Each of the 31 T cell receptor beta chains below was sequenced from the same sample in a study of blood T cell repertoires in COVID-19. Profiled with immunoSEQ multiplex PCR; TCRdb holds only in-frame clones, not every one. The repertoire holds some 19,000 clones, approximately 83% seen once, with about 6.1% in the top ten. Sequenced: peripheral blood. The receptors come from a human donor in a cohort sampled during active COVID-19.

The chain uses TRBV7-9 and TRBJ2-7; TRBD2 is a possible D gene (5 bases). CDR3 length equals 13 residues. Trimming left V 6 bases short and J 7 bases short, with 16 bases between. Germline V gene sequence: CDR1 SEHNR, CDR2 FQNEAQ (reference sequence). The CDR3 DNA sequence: TGTGCCAGCAGTCCTAAGGCGCCGGGGGAGCAGTACTTC. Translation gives CASSPKAPGEQYF.

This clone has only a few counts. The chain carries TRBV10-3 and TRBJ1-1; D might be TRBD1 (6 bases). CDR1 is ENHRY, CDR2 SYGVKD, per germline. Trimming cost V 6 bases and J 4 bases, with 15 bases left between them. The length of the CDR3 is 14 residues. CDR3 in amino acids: CAISNRETGTEAFF. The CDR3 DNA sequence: TGTGCCATCAGCAACAGGGAAACGGGCACTGAAGCTTTCTTT.

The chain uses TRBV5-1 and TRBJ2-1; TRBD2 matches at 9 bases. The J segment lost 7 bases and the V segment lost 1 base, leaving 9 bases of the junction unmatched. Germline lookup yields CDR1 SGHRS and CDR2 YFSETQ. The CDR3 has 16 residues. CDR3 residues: CASSLTVAGVGNEQFF. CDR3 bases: TGCGCCAGCAGCTTGACGGTAGCGGGAGTAGGAAATGAGCAGTTCTTC. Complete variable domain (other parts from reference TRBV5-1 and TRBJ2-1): KAGVTQTPRYLIKTRGQQVTLSCSPISGHRSVSWYQQTPGQGLQFLFEYFSETQRNKGNFPGRFSGRQFSNSRSEMNVSTLELGDSALYLCASSLTVAGVGNEQFFGPGTRLTVL.

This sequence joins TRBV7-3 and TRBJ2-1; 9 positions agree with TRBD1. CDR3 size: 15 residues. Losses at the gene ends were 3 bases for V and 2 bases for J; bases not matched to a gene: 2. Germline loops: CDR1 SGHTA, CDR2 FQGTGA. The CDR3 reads CASSLGQGTYNEQFF. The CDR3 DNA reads TGTGCCAGCAGCTTGGGACAGGGCACCTACAATGAGCAGTTCTTC.

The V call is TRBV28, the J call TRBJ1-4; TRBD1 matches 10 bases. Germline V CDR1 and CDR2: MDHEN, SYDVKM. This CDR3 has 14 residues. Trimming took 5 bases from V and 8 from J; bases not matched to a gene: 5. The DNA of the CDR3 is TGTGCCAGCAGTCCGGGACAGGGGTGGGAAAAACTGTTTTTT. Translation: CASSPGQGWEKLFF.

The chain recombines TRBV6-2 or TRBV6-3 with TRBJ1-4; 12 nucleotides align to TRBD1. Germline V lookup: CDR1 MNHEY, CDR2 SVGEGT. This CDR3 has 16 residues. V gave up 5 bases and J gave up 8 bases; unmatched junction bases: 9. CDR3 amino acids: CASSLHSGTGGEKLFF. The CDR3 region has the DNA TGTGCCAGCAGTCTCCACTCCGGGACAGGGGGCGAAAAACTGTTTTTT.

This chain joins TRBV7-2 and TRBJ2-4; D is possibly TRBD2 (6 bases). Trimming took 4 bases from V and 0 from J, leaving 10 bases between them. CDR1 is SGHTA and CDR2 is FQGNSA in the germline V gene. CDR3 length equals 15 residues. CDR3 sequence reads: CASSSRELAKNIQYF. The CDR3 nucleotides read TGTGCCAGCAGCTCCCGGGAGCTAGCCAAAAACATTCAGTACTTC.

CDR3 loop: CASSLRASGVGETQYF. Here the CDR3 DNA reads TGTGCCAGCAGCTTACGTGCGAGCGGGGTGGGAGAGACCCAGTACTTC. The chain combines TRBV7-2 with TRBJ2-5, with TRBD2 matching 7 bases. The CDR3 runs to 16 residues. J gave up 4 bases and V 2 bases, and 10 bases lay outside the gene matches. Germline CDR1 SGHTA, CDR2 FQGNSA.

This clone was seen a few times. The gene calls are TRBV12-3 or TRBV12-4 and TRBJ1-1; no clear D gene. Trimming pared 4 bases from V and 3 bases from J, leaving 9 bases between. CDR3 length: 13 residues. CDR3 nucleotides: TGTGCCAGCAGTTCGCAGTCCTACACTGAAGCTTTCTTT. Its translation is CASSSQSYTEAFF.

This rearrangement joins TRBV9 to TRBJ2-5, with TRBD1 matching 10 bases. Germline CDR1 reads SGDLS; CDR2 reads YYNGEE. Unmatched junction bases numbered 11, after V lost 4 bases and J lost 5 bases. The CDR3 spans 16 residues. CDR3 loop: CASSTRQGAQGETQYF. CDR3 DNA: TGTGCCAGCAGCACGCGACAGGGGGCGCAGGGGGAGACCCAGTACTTC.

Here the CDR3 DNA reads TGCGCCAGCAAAGGACAGGATGGCGAGCAGTACTTC. As protein: CASKGQDGEQYF. The chain combines TRBV10-2 with TRBJ2-7, with 7 nucleotides matching TRBD1. This CDR3 is built from 12 residues. Germline CDR1 and CDR2: WSHSY and SAAADI. V lost 7 bases to trimming and J lost 6 bases; unmatched junction nucleotides: 6.

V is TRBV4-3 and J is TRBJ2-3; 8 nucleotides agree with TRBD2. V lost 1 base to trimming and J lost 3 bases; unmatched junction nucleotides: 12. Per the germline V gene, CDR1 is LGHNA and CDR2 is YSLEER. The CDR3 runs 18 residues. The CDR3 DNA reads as TGCGCCAGCAGCCAAGCTTCCCCAACAAGCGGGAGTACAGATACGCAGTATTTT. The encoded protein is CASSQASPTSGSTDTQYF.

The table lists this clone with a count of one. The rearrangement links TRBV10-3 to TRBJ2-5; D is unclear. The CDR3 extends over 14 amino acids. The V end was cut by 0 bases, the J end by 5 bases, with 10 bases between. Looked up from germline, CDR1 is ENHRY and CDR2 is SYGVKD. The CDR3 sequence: CAISESNKKETQYF. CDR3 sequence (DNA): TGTGCCATCAGTGAGTCGAACAAGAAGGAGACCCAGTACTTC.

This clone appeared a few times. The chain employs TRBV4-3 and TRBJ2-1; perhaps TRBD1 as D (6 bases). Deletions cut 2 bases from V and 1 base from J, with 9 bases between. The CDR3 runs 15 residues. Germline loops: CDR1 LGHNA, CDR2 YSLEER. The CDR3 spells CASSQKDSSYNEQFF. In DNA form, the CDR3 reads TGCGCCAGCAGCCAAAAGGACAGTTCCTACAATGAGCAGTTCTTC.

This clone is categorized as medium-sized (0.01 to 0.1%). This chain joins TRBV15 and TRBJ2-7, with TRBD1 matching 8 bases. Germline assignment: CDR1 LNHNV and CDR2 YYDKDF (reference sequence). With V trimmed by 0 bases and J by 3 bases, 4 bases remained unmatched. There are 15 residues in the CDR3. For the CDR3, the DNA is TGTGCCACCAGCAGAGAAGTAACAGGGGGCTACGAGCAGTACTTC. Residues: CATSREVTGGYEQYF.

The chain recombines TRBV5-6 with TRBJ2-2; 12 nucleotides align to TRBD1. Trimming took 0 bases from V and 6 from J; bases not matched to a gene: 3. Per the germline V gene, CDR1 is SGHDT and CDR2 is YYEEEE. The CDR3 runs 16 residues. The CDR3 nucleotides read TGTGCCAGCAGCTTGGCGGGACAGGGGGCCTCCGGGGAGCTGTTTTTT. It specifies CASSLAGQGASGELFF.

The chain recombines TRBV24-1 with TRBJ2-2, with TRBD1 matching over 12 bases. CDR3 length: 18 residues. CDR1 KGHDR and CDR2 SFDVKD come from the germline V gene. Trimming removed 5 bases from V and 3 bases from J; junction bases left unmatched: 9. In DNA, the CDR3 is TGTGCCACCAGTGGCATCCCGGGACAGGGGGCGGACACCGGGGAGCTGTTTTTT. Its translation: CATSGIPGQGADTGELFF.

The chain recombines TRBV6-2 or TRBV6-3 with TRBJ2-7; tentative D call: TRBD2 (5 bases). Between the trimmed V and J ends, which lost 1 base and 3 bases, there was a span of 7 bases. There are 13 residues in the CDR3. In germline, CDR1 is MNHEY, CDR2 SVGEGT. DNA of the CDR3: TGTGCCAGCAGTTACTTGGACTTCTACGAGCAGTACTTC. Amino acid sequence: CASSYLDFYEQYF.

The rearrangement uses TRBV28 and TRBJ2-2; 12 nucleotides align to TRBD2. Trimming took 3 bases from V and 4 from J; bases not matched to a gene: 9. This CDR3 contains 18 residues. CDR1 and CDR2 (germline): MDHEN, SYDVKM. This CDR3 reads CASSFILLAGGSTGELFF. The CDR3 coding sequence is TGTGCCAGCAGTTTTATCTTACTAGCGGGAGGAAGCACCGGGGAGCTGTTTTTT.

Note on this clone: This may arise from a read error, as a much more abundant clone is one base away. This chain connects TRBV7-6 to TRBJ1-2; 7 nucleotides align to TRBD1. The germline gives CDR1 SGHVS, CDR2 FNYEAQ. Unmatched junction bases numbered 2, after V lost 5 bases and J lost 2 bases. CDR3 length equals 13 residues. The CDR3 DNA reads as TGTGCCAGCAGCCCGACAGGGAACTATGGCTACACCTTC. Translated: CASSPTGNYGYTF.

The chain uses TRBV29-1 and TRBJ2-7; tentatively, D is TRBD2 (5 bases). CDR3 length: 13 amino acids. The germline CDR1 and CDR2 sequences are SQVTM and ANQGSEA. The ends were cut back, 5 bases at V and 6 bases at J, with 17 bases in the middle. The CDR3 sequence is CSVLGRAGVEQYF. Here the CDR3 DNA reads TGCAGCGTTTTAGGACGCGCCGGGGTCGAGCAGTACTTC.

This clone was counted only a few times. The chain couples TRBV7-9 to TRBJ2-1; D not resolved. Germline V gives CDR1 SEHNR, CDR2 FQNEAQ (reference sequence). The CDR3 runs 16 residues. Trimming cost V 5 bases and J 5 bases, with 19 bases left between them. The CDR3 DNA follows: TGTGCCAGCAGCCCTGACTCCTCGATCCCCCACAATGAGCAGTTCTTC. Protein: CASSPDSSIPHNEQFF.

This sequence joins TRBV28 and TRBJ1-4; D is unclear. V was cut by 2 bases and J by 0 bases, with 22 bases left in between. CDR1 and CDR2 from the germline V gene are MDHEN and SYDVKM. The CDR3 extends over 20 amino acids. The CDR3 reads CASSLRPGWQTKATNEKLFF. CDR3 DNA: TGTGCCAGCAGTTTAAGGCCTGGGTGGCAGACTAAAGCAACTAATGAAAAACTGTTTTTT.

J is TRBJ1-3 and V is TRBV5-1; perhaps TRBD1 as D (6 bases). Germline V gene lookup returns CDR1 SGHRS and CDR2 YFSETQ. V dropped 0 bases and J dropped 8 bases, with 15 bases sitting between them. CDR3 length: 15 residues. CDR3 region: CASSLATGFTDTIYF. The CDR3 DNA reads TGCGCCAGCAGCTTGGCTACAGGGTTTACAGACACCATATATTTT.

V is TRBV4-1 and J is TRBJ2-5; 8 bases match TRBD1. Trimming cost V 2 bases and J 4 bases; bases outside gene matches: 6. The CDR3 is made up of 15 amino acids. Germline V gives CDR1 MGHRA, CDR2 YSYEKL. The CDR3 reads CASSQPGQGGETQYF. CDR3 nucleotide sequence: TGCGCCAGCAGCCAACCCGGACAGGGAGGAGAGACCCAGTACTTC.

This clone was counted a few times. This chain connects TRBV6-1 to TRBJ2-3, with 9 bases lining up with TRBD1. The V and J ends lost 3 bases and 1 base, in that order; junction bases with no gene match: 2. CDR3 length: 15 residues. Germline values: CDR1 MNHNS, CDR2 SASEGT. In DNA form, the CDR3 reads TGTGCCAGCAGTGATGACAGGGGGGGCACAGATACGCAGTATTTT. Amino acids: CASSDDRGGTDTQYF.

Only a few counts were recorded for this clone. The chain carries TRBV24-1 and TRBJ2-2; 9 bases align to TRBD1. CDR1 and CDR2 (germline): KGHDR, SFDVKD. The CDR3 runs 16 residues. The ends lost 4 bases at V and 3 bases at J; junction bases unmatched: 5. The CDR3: CATSEGGTGYTGELFF. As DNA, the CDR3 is TGTGCCACCAGTGAGGGGGGGACAGGGTACACCGGGGAGCTGTTTTTT.

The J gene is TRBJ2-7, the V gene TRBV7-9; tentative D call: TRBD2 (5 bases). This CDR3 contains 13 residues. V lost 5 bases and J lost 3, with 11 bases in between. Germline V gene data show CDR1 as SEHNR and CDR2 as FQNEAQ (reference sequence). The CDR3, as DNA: TGTGCCAGCAGCCGGGCGGGTGGCTACGAGCAGTACTTC. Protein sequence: CASSRAGGYEQYF.

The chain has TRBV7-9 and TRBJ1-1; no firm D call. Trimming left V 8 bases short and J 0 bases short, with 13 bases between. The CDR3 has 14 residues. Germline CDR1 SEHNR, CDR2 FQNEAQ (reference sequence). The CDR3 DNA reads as TGTGCCAGCGGAATATCCGGGATGAACACTGAAGCTTTCTTT. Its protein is CASGISGMNTEAFF.

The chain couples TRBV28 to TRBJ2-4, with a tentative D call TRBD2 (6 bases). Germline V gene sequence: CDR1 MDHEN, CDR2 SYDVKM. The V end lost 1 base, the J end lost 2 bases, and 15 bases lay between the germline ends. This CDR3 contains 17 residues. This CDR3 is CASSLSKREISKNIQYF. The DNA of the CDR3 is TGTGCCAGCAGTTTATCGAAACGGGAGATTTCCAAAAACATTCAGTACTTC.

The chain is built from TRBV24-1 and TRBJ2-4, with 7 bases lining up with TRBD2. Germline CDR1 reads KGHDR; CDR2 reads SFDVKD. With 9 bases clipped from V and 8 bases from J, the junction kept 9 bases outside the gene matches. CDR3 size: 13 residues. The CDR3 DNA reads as TGTGCCACCGCGTGGGGGGGGTCGGACATTCAGTACTTC. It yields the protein CATAWGGSDIQYF.